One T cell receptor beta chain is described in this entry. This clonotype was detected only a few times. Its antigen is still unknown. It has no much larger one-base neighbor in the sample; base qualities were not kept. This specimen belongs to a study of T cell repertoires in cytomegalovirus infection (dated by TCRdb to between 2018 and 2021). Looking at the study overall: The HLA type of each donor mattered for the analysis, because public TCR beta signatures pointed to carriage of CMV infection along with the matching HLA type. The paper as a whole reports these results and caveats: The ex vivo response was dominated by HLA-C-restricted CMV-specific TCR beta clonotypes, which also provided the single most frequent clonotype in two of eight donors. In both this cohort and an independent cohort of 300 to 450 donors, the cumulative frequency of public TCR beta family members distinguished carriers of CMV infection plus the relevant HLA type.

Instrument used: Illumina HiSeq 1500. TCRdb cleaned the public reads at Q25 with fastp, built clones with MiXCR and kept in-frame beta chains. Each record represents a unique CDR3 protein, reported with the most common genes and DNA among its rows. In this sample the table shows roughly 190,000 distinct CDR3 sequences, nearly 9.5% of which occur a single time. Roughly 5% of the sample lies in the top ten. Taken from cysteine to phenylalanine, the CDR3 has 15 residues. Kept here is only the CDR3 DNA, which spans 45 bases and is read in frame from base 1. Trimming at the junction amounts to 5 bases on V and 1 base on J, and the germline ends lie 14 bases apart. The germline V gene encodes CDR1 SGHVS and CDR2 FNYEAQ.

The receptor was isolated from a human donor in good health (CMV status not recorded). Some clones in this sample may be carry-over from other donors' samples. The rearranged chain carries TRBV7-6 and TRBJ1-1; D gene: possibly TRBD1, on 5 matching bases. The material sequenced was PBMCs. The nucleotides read TGTGCCAGCAGCGGGGGAGTTGGAGCGAACACTGAAGCTTTCTTT. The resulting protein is CASSGGVGANTEAFF.